A selection of T cell receptor beta chains follows, all from one sample in a study of CD8 T cells in Susac syndrome. TCRdb analysed the immunoSEQ multiplex PCR reads with MiXCR anew, one entry per CDR3 protein. The sample includes about 130,000 distinct CDR3 sequences, more than 85% of them seen just once. Sequencing used CD8+ T cells from PBMCs. The receptor source for this set is a human donor with Susac syndrome. The CDR3 runs from the conserved cysteine through the conserved F or W. The D gene is left open where the match is weak. A clone size is listed for some rows: how often the clone was seen (once, few, many), or a class if it is expanded.

clone_size	cdr3_length	d_call	v_call	j_call	cdr3_aa	cdr3_nt
.	11	.	TRBV29-1	TRBJ1-1	CSVDRDTEAFF	TGCAGCGTTGACAGGGACACTGAAGCTTTCTTT
.	14	.	TRBV18	TRBJ2-1	CASSPEDGYNEQFF	TGTGCCAGCTCACCAGAAGACGGATACAATGAGCAGTTCTTC
.	16	TRBD2	TRBV5-6	TRBJ2-3	CASSPWGGVSTDTQYF	TGTGCCAGCAGCCCCTGGGGGGGGGTTAGCACAGATACGCAGTATTTT
.	18	TRBD2	TRBV28	TRBJ2-1	CASSPSRLAGGRGNEQFF	TGTGCCAGCAGTCCCAGCCGGCTAGCGGGAGGAAGGGGCAATGAGCAGTTCTTC
once	17	.	TRBV9	TRBJ2-7	CASSVGDRVMGSYEQYF	TGTGCCAGCAGCGTAGGGGATCGGGTTATGGGCTCCTACGAGCAGTACTTC
few	12	TRBD1	TRBV29-1	TRBJ1-1	CSVARQGTEAFF	TGCAGCGTTGCTCGACAGGGCACTGAAGCTTTCTTT
.	11	.	TRBV30	TRBJ2-5	CAWSVGETQYF	TGTGCCTGGAGTGTAGGCGAGACCCAGTACTTC
.	13	.	TRBV20-1	TRBJ2-7	CSARDRVGDEQYF	TGCAGTGCTAGAGATCGTGTGGGTGACGAGCAGTACTTC
few	14	.	TRBV9	TRBJ2-7	CASSVGSGSYEQYF	TGTGCCAGCAGCGTGGGAAGCGGATCCTACGAGCAGTACTTC
.	12	.	TRBV20-1	TRBJ1-1	CSARSAGTEAFF	TGCAGTGCTAGAAGTGCGGGCACTGAAGCTTTCTTT
.	13	.	TRBV5-4	TRBJ2-3	CASWGAITDTQYF	TGTGCCAGCTGGGGAGCGATCACAGATACGCAGTATTTT
.	16	.	TRBV15	TRBJ2-5	CATSRGGETLGETQYF	TGTGCCACCAGCAGAGGGGGCGAGACACTGGGGGAGACCCAGTACTTC
.	13	.	TRBV27	TRBJ1-5	CASSSKSNQPQHF	TGTGCCAGCAGTTCTAAGAGCAATCAGCCCCAGCATTTT
few	13	.	TRBV6-2/TRBV6-3	TRBJ1-2	CASSYAGNYGYTF	TGTGCCAGCAGTTACGCGGGAAACTATGGCTACACCTTC
.	16	TRBD1	TRBV24-1	TRBJ2-3	CATSMVRTGGTDTQYF	TGTGCCACCAGTATGGTGAGGACAGGGGGCACAGATACGCAGTATTTT
.	12	.	TRBV19	TRBJ1-3	CASSPEGNTIYF	TGTGCCAGTAGTCCGGAGGGAAACACCATATATTTT
.	13	.	TRBV5-1	TRBJ1-1	CASSLPGSPEAFF	TGCGCCAGCAGCCTGCCGGGGTCGCCTGAAGCTTTCTTT
.	12	TRBD1	TRBV13	TRBJ2-1	CASSTTGDEQFF	TGTGCCAGCAGCACGACAGGGGATGAGCAGTTCTTC
.	14	.	TRBV28	TRBJ2-7	CASSLETGTFEQYF	TGTGCCAGCAGTCTCGAGACCGGGACTTTTGAGCAGTACTTC
.	15	TRBD2	TRBV6-5	TRBJ2-1	CASSLIAGGPNEQFF	TGTGCCAGCAGCCTCATAGCGGGAGGACCCAATGAGCAGTTCTTC